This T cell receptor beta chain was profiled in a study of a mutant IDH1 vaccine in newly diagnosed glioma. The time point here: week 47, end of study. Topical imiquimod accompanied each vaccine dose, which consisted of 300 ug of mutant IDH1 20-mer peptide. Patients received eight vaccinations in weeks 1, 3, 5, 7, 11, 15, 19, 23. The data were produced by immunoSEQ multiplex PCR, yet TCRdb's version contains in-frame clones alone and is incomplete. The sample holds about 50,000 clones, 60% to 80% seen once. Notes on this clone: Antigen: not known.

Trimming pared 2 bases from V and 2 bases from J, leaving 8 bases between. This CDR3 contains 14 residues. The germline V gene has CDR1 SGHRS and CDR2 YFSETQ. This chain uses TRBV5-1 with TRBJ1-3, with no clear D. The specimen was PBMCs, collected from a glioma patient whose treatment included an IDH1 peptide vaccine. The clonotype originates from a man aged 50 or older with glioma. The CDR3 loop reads CASSFEGAGNTIYF. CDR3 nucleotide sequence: TGCGCCAGCAGCTTTGAGGGTGCTGGAAACACCATATATTTT.